One sample yielded the 16 T cell receptor beta chains listed below, sequenced in a study of blood T cell repertoires in COVID-19. The assay was immunoSEQ multiplex PCR, and TCRdb's table has in-frame clones only and misses some. The sample has about 110,000 clones, 71% seen once. The sequenced sample consisted of peripheral blood. These TCRs come from a human donor with acute or convalescent COVID-19. The donor label of this sample is uncertain.

The chain carries TRBV28 and TRBJ2-2; D uncertain. V gave up 1 base and J gave up 0 bases, with 9 bases separating them. The CDR3 loop spans 16 amino acids. Germline V gene lookup returns CDR1 MDHEN and CDR2 SYDVKM. The CDR3 DNA follows: TGTGCCAGCAGTTTATTGCAACAGACGAACACCGGGGAGCTGTTTTTT. Its protein is CASSLLQQTNTGELFF.

V and J are TRBV15 and TRBJ2-3, with D possibly matching TRBD1 (5 bases). The V gene lost 4 bases and the J gene lost 5 bases, with 19 bases spanning the gap. The germline V gene has CDR1 LNHNV and CDR2 YYDKDF (reference sequence). The CDR3 has 16 amino acids. The CDR3 DNA reads TGTGCCACCAGCAAACCACAGGCCATAGCAGGAGATACGCAGTATTTT. It specifies CATSKPQAIAGDTQYF.

In its sample, this clone was seen a few times. The chain couples TRBV24-1 to TRBJ2-1, with TRBD2 matching 7 bases. The CDR3 sequence is 14 residues long. Germline CDR1 and CDR2: KGHDR and SFDVKD. V trimming: 9 bases; J trimming: 0 bases; junction bases outside the gene matches: 4. The CDR3 DNA follows: TGTGCCACCGGGCGGGGGAGCTCCTACAATGAGCAGTTCTTC. This gives the protein CATGRGSSYNEQFF.

This clone was counted a few times. The chain couples TRBV4-1 to TRBJ2-1, with 8 bases matching TRBD2. In germline, CDR1 is MGHRA, CDR2 YSYEKL. With V trimmed by 2 bases and J by 6 bases, 12 bases remained unmatched. The CDR3 has 17 residues. CDR3 nucleotides: TGCGCCAGCAGCCAACCACCTAGCGGGCGACTTCGCAATGAGCAGTTCTTC. This translates into CASSQPPSGRLRNEQFF.

This rearrangement joins TRBV29-1 to TRBJ1-2, with D possibly being TRBD1 (6 bases). V shed 1 base and J shed 4 bases, with 7 bases lying between them. This CDR3 region has 12 residues. CDR1 and CDR2 (germline): SQVTM, ANQGSEA. The CDR3 region is CSVEGTAYGYTF. CDR3 nucleotide sequence: TGCAGCGTTGAAGGGACAGCCTATGGCTACACCTTC.

The chain recombines TRBV7-6 with TRBJ2-5; maybe TRBD2 (6 bases). V lost 1 base and J 7 bases, leaving 19 bases between the germline ends. Per the germline V gene, CDR1 is SGHVS and CDR2 is FNYEAQ. This CDR3 has 16 amino acids. The CDR3 bases are TGTGCCAGCAGCTTAGTTTCTACCGGGACTGCCGGGACCCAGTACTTC. This sequence encodes CASSLVSTGTAGTQYF.

The chain employs TRBV5-1 and TRBJ1-2, with D perhaps matching TRBD1 (5 bases). The CDR3 contains 15 residues. V shed 2 bases and J shed 2 bases, with 13 bases lying between them. The germline gives CDR1 SGHRS, CDR2 YFSETQ. The chain's CDR3 is CASSFGGEANYGYTF. The DNA for the CDR3 is TGCGCCAGCAGCTTTGGGGGGGAAGCGAACTATGGCTACACCTTC.

The rearrangement uses TRBV29-1 and TRBJ1-3; 7 positions agree with TRBD1. V lost 6 bases and J lost 0; bases outside the gene matches: 20. The CDR3 length is 19 residues. Germline assignment: CDR1 SQVTM and CDR2 ANQGSEA. The chain's CDR3 is CSVVLPLRRGQNSGNTIYF. The CDR3 DNA follows: TGCAGCGTCGTACTCCCACTCCGGCGGGGACAGAACTCTGGAAACACCATATATTTT. The whole variable domain, remainder taken from reference TRBV29-1 and TRBJ1-3, is SAVISQKPSRDICQRGTSLTIQCQVDSQVTMMFWYRQQPGQSLTLIATANQGSEATYESGFVIDKFPISRPNLTFSTLTVSNMSPEDSSIYLCSVVLPLRRGQNSGNTIYFGEGSWLTVV.

In its sample, this clone was seen a few times. As DNA, the CDR3 is TGCGCCAGCAGCCTACAGGCTGACACTGAAGCTTTCTTT. It is translated as CASSLQADTEAFF. V is TRBV4-1 and J is TRBJ1-1; TRBD1 might be the D (5 bases). From germline, CDR1 is MGHRA and CDR2 YSYEKL. This CDR3 has 13 amino acids. Deletions cut 4 bases from V and 3 bases from J, with 9 bases between.

The V and J genes are TRBV24-1 and TRBJ2-3; 7 nucleotides match TRBD2. Germline lookup yields CDR1 KGHDR and CDR2 SFDVKD. J was trimmed by 1 base and V by 5 bases; bases with no gene match: 5. This CDR3 contains 15 residues. The CDR3 nucleotides are TGTGCCACCAGTGCGAGACGGGGGGGCACAGATACGCAGTATTTT. It yields the protein CATSARRGGTDTQYF.

The J gene is TRBJ1-5, the V gene TRBV27, with no clear D. Looked up from germline, CDR1 is MNHEY and CDR2 is SMNVEV (reference sequence). Deletions cut 7 bases from V and 9 bases from J, with 22 bases between. The CDR3 extends over 15 amino acids. The CDR3 reads CASKSTRVVNGPQHF. The CDR3, as DNA: TGTGCCAGCAAATCCACGCGGGTCGTCAATGGGCCCCAGCATTTT.

This chain joins TRBV7-2 and TRBJ2-3; 10 bases fit TRBD1. After removal of 5 bases from V and 3 bases from J, the junction contained 8 bases not matched to a gene. The CDR3 spans 16 residues. Germline lookup yields CDR1 SGHTA and CDR2 FQGNSA. Here the CDR3 DNA reads TGTGCCAGCAGCCCTAGGACAGGGGGGGGTACAGATACGCAGTATTTT. Encoded protein: CASSPRTGGGTDTQYF.

This clone was counted once. The chain links TRBV9 to TRBJ2-3, with TRBD2 matching over 12 bases. Trimming removed 0 bases from V and 0 bases from J; junction bases left unmatched: 5. The CDR3 is 18 amino acids. Germline V CDR1 and CDR2: SGDLS, YYNGEE. CDR3 DNA sequence: TGTGCCAGCAGCGTAGCTACTAGCGGGGGGCTGAGCACAGATACGCAGTATTTT. This sequence encodes CASSVATSGGLSTDTQYF.

In nucleotides, the CDR3 is TGTGCCAGCCGGAGGGAAAGTAATTCACCCCTCCACTTT. Translated, it gives CASRRESNSPLHF. The chain joins TRBV6-5 to TRBJ1-6, with D hard to call. V gave up 8 bases and J gave up 6 bases, with 11 bases separating them. The CDR3 length is 13 residues. Germline CDR1 and CDR2: MNHEY and SVGAGI.

The chain carries TRBV5-1 and TRBJ2-3; tentative D call: TRBD1 (6 bases). The CDR3 is made up of 17 amino acids. Trimming removed 0 bases from V and 1 base from J, with 15 bases in between. Germline CDR1 and CDR2: SGHRS and YFSETQ. The CDR3 sequence: CASSLGGTSTRTDTQYF. In nucleotides, the CDR3 is TGCGCCAGCAGCTTGGGTGGGACATCCACCCGCACAGATACGCAGTATTTT.

This sequence joins TRBV2 and TRBJ1-3; no firm D call. The CDR3 covers 13 residues. Germline V gene sequence: CDR1 SNHLY, CDR2 FYNNEI. V was pared by 7 bases and J by 0 bases, with 7 bases between. The CDR3 protein is CASKLSSGNTIYF. DNA for the CDR3: TGTGCCAGCAAACTGTCCTCTGGAAACACCATATATTTT. Together with reference TRBV2 and TRBJ1-3, the CDR3 gives the full variable domain: EPEVTQTPSHQVTQMGQEVILRCVPISNHLYFYWYRQILGQKVEFLVSFYNNEISEKSEIFDDQFSVERPDGSNFTLKIRSTKLEDSAMYFCASKLSSGNTIYFGEGSWLTVV.